A selection of T cell receptor beta chains follows, all from one sample in a study of T cell responses to AZD1222 COVID-19 vaccine. Produced via immunoSEQ multiplex PCR; TCRdb's table is partial and in-frame only. The sample holds 150,000 or so clones, approximately 93% seen once. Sequencing used peripheral blood, obtained on day 0 of MenACWY control vaccination. The source is an adult in good health. Both conserved end residues are part of each CDR3. The D gene is left open where the match is weak. Part of the rows lack a size; the others show once, few, many or a class for expanded clones.

clone_size d_call j_call v_call cdr3_aa cdr3_nt
NA NA TRBJ2-7 TRBV5-1 CASSVRDPGYEQYF TGCGCCAGCAGCGTACGGGACCCCGGTTACGAGCAGTACTTC
NA TRBD2 TRBJ2-1 TRBV18 CASSSPLAGGTYNEQFF TGTGCCAGCTCCTCACCCTTAGCGGGAGGAACCTACAATGAGCAGTTCTTC
NA TRBD1 TRBJ1-1 TRBV5-1 CASSSGTGVLRGIDTEAFF TGCGCCAGCAGCTCCGGGACAGGGGTTTTAAGAGGAATCGACACTGAAGCTTTCTTT
NA NA TRBJ1-2 TRBV7-2 CASSLAGDPGYGYTF TGTGCCAGCAGCTTAGCTGGGGACCCGGGGTATGGCTACACCTTC
NA NA TRBJ1-1 TRBV11-2 CASSLVQGWNTEAFF TGTGCCAGCAGCTTAGTACAGGGATGGAACACTGAAGCTTTCTTT
NA TRBD2 TRBJ2-5 TRBV30 CAWSPRGLAGALKTQYF TGTGCCTGGAGTCCCCGCGGACTAGCGGGGGCCTTGAAGACCCAGTACTTC
once NA TRBJ2-3 TRBV6-5 CASSLTRATDTQYF TGTGCCAGCAGCCTGACAAGGGCCACAGATACGCAGTATTTT
NA NA TRBJ2-7 TRBV7-9 CASSLAQLREQYF TGTGCCAGCAGCTTAGCGCAGTTGAGGGAGCAGTACTTC
NA NA TRBJ2-7 TRBV20-1 CSASKDYRHSYEQYF TGCAGTGCTAGTAAAGACTACCGCCACTCCTACGAGCAGTACTTC
once NA TRBJ1-3 TRBV7-2 CASSLDRVPPIYSGNTIYF TGTGCCAGCAGCTTAGATCGGGTTCCCCCAATATACTCTGGAAACACCATATATTTT
once NA TRBJ1-2 TRBV19 CAGKGDNYGYTF TGTGCCGGTAAAGGAGACAACTATGGCTACACCTTC
NA NA TRBJ1-2 TRBV4-2 CASSQERGLYGYTF TGTGCCAGCAGCCAAGAAAGGGGCCTCTATGGCTACACCTTC
NA TRBD1 TRBJ2-1 TRBV5-1 CASSSRAGTGGGHEQFF TGCGCCAGCAGCTCTAGGGCGGGGACAGGGGGTGGCCATGAGCAGTTCTTC
NA TRBD1 TRBJ2-7 TRBV5-1 CASSLIQGVNYEQYF TGCGCCAGCAGCTTGATTCAGGGGGTAAACTACGAGCAGTACTTC
NA NA TRBJ2-7 TRBV24-1 CATSPGLRPYEQYF TGTGCCACCAGTCCGGGACTCAGACCCTACGAGCAGTACTTC
NA NA TRBJ2-1 TRBV6-5 CASGARSYNEQFF TGTGCCAGCGGGGCGAGGAGTTACAATGAGCAGTTCTTC
NA NA TRBJ2-4 TRBV18 CASSLFSGSAGAKNIQYF TGTGCCAGCTCCCTTTTTTCCGGGAGTGCTGGGGCCAAAAACATTCAGTACTTC
NA TRBD1 TRBJ2-3 TRBV14 CASSRVTGGADTQYF TGTGCCAGCAGCCGAGTAACAGGGGGCGCAGATACGCAGTATTTT
NA NA TRBJ1-2 TRBV19 CASSIVPGPYGYTF TGTGCCAGTAGTATAGTTCCAGGGCCCTATGGCTACACCTTC
NA NA TRBJ1-5 TRBV21-1 CASSKRGTGGKNQPQHF TGTGCCAGCAGCAAAAGGGGGACAGGGGGCAAAAATCAGCCCCAGCATTTT
NA NA TRBJ1-2 TRBV11-2 CASSRGRDGGYTF TGTGCCAGCAGCCGTGGTAGGGATGGAGGCTACACCTTC
NA NA TRBJ1-3 TRBV5-6 CASSLAGMYGNTIYF TGTGCCAGCAGCTTGGCCGGGATGTACGGAAACACCATATATTTT
NA NA TRBJ1-1 TRBV28 CASSWGGNTEAFF TGTGCCAGCAGTTGGGGGGGAAACACTGAAGCTTTCTTT
NA NA TRBJ1-5 TRBV30 CAWSRGSNQPQHF TGTGCCTGGAGTCGGGGTTCCAATCAGCCCCAGCATTTT
NA NA TRBJ1-2 TRBV2 CASIPGYGYTF TGTGCCAGCATACCGGGATATGGCTACACCTTC
NA NA TRBJ1-5 TRBV6-4 CASSEKAGHQNSNQPQHF TGTGCCAGCAGCGAAAAGGCCGGACACCAGAATAGCAATCAGCCCCAGCATTTT
NA NA TRBJ1-1 TRBV27 CASSFNRADTEAFF TGTGCCAGCAGTTTCAACAGGGCGGATACTGAAGCTTTCTTT
NA NA TRBJ1-2 TRBV6-5 CASSYSSSNYGYTF TGTGCCAGCAGTTACTCCAGCTCAAACTATGGCTACACCTTC
NA NA TRBJ1-5 TRBV6-1 CASSALTGTSNQPQHF TGTGCCAGCAGTGCCTTGACCGGGACAAGCAATCAGCCCCAGCATTTT
NA NA TRBJ1-1 TRBV28 CASSLKRNTEAFF TGTGCCAGCAGTTTGAAGCGGAACACTGAAGCTTTCTTT
NA TRBD1 TRBJ2-1 TRBV18 CASSDRANYNEQFF TGTGCCAGCTCCGACAGGGCAAACTACAATGAGCAGTTCTTC
NA NA TRBJ1-1 TRBV6-6 CASSYLSGNTEAFF TGTGCCAGCAGTTACTTGTCAGGGAACACTGAAGCTTTCTTT
NA NA TRBJ2-2 TRBV2 CASSEVPNTGELFF TGTGCCAGCAGTGAAGTACCGAACACCGGGGAGCTGTTTTTT
NA TRBD1 TRBJ1-1 TRBV2 CASSERGRTTEAFF TGTGCCAGCAGTGAAAGGGGGCGGACCACTGAAGCTTTCTTT
NA TRBD1 TRBJ2-2 TRBV29-1 CSVEDRGQIGGELFF TGCAGCGTTGAAGATCGGGGACAGATCGGCGGGGAGCTGTTTTTT
NA NA TRBJ2-1 TRBV5-1 CASSLQFDEQFF TGCGCCAGCAGCTTGCAGTTCGATGAGCAGTTCTTC